The T cell receptor (beta chain) described here comes from a study of post-analysis software for immune sequencing data. Remarks on this clonotype: Its antigen is undetermined.

cDNA libraries of TCR beta carried unique molecular identifiers. TCRdb recomputed calls from the PCR reads with MiXCR, one row per CDR3 protein. The table records under 200,000 distinct CDR3 sequences, 35% to 40% of them present only once. The study's findings and limits: Comparison with controls showed significantly lower normalized Chao1 diversity in multiple sclerosis patients.

The receptor was derived from a girl under 18 with multiple sclerosis. Specimen: blood, collected after autologous hematopoietic stem cell transplantation.

The CDR3, as DNA: TGTGCCAGCAGTCCGGGTCTAACAGCTTTCCTTGGCTACACCTTC. Residues: CASSPGLTAFLGYTF. The chain uses TRBV6-5 and TRBJ1-2; no reliable D call. Trimming removed 5 bases from V and 7 bases from J, with 20 bases in between. The CDR3 totals 15 residues. From germline, CDR1 is MNHEY and CDR2 SVGAGI.